This TCR beta chain was retrieved from a study of blood T cell repertoires in COVID-19. The method was immunoSEQ multiplex PCR; TCRdb's version includes in-frame clones alone and lacks a portion of them. The sample contains about 180,000 clones, more than 75% of which appear only once. Sequenced input: peripheral blood. The clonotype comes from a man aged 35-49 years with active or convalescent COVID-19.

In DNA, the CDR3 is TGTGCCACCAGCAGAGTCGCAAGACTTGCAACTAATGAAAAACTGTTTTTT. Translation: CATSRVARLATNEKLFF. This chain links TRBV15 with TRBJ1-4; D gene ambiguous. CDR1 and CDR2 from the germline V gene are LNHNV and YYDKDF (reference sequence). This CDR3 is 17 amino acids long. The V gene lost 1 base and the J gene lost 0 bases, with 12 bases spanning the gap.